The 6 T cell receptor beta chains listed next were all sequenced from one sample in a study of blood T cell repertoires in COVID-19. The protocol was immunoSEQ multiplex PCR, while the TCRdb copy is restricted to in-frame clones and leaves out a portion. Of over 200,000 clones listed, approximately 91% are singletons. Specimen: peripheral blood. Source of these receptors: a woman between 40 and 55 years old with acute or convalescent COVID-19.

The genes are TRBV29-1 and TRBJ2-3; 9 nucleotides match TRBD1. From germline, CDR1 is SQVTM and CDR2 ANQGSEA. This CDR3 contains 15 residues. V lost 1 base and J lost 3; bases outside the gene matches: 5. This chain's CDR3 is CSVEAGTGRTDTQYF. The DNA for the CDR3 is TGCAGCGTTGAAGCCGGGACAGGGAGGACAGATACGCAGTATTTT.

This chain connects TRBV7-9 to TRBJ2-2; TRBD2 might be the D (5 bases). The CDR3 totals 17 residues. Germline-derived CDR1 and CDR2 are SEHNR and FQNEAQ (reference sequence). Trimming left V 1 base short and J 0 bases short, with 12 bases between. DNA for the CDR3: TGTGCCAGCAGCTTAGGGGGAGTCAACGCGAACACCGGGGAGCTGTTTTTT. Its translation is CASSLGGVNANTGELFF.

V and J are TRBV10-3 and TRBJ2-5; 8 bases fit TRBD1. Per germline, CDR1 ENHRY and CDR2 SYGVKD. This CDR3 is 15 amino acids long. V lost 3 bases, J lost 5 bases, and 8 bases stayed unmatched. CDR3 amino acids: CAISEGQGGRETQYF. CDR3 nucleotide sequence: TGTGCCATCAGTGAAGGACAGGGTGGCCGTGAGACCCAGTACTTC.

The chain carries TRBV7-8 and TRBJ2-3; D possibly corresponds to TRBD2 (5 bases). The ends were cut back, 5 bases at V and 4 bases at J, with 7 bases in the middle. The CDR3 runs 12 residues. CDR1 and CDR2 from the germline V gene are SGHVS and FQNEAQ. As DNA, the CDR3 is TGTGCCAGCAGCCCCGGGGCAGATACGCAGTATTTT. Encoded protein: CASSPGADTQYF.

This chain links TRBV15 with TRBJ1-2; TRBD1 agrees at 9 bases. V lost 0 bases to trimming and J lost 13 bases; unmatched junction nucleotides: 12. The CDR3 length is 15 residues. Germline assignment: CDR1 LNHNV and CDR2 YYDKDF (reference sequence). For the CDR3, the DNA is TGTGCCACCAGCAGAGATTTTACAACAGGGGGCGAAGCCACCTTC. Translated: CATSRDFTTGGEATF.

This chain uses TRBV5-4 with TRBJ1-1; 7 nucleotides align to TRBD1. Germline V gives CDR1 SGHNT, CDR2 YYREEE (reference sequence). The CDR3 length is 14 residues. With 0 bases clipped from V and 4 bases from J, the junction kept 3 bases outside the gene matches. CDR3 coding DNA: TGTGCCAGCAGCTTGGGGACAGGACCCACTGAAGCTTTCTTT. Translated: CASSLGTGPTEAFF.